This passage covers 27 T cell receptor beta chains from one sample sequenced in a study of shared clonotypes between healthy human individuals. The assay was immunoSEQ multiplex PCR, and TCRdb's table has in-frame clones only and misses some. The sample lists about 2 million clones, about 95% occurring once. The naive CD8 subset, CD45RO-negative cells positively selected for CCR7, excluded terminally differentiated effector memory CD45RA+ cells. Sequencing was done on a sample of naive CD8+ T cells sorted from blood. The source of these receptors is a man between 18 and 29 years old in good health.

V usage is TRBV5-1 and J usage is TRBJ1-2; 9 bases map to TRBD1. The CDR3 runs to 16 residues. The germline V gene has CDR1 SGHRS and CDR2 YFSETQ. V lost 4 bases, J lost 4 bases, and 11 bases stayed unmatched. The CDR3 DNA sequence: TGCGCCAGCAGCCCCGGGACAGGGCAACCCCTCTATGGCTACACCTTC. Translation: CASSPGTGQPLYGYTF.

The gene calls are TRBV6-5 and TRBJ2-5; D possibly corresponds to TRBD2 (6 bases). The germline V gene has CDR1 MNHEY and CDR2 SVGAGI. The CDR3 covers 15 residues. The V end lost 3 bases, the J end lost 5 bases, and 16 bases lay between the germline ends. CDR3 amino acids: CASSYFGGFHETQYF. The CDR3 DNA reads TGTGCCAGCAGTTATTTTGGGGGGTTCCACGAGACCCAGTACTTC.

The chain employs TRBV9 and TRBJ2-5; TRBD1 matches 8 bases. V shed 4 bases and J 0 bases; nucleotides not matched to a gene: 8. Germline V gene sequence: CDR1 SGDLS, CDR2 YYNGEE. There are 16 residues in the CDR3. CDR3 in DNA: TGTGCCAGCAGCCCGAGGACAGGGCTCAACCAAGAGACCCAGTACTTC. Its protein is CASSPRTGLNQETQYF.

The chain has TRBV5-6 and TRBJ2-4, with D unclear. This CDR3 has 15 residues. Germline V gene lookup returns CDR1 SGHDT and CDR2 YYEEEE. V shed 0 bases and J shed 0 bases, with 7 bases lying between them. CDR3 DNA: TGTGCCAGCAGCTTGGGACTTCCAGCCAAAAACATTCAGTACTTC. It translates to CASSLGLPAKNIQYF.

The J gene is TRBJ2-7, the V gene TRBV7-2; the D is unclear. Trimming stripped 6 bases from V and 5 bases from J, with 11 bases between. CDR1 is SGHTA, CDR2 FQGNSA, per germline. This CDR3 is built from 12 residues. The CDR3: CASSLMGNEQYF. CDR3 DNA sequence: TGTGCCAGCAGTTTAATGGGAAACGAGCAGTACTTC. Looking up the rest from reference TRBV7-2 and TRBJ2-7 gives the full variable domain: GAGVSQSPSNKVTEKGKDVELRCDPISGHTALYWYRQSLGQGLEFLIYFQGNSAPDKSGLPSDRFSAERTGGSVSTLTIQRTQQEDSAVYLCASSLMGNEQYFGPGTRLTVT.

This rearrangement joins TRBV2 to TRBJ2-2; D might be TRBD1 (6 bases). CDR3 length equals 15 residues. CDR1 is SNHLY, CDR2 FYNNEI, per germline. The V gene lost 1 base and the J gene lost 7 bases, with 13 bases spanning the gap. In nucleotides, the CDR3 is TGTGCCAGCAGTGAAGTAGGGGGAGCTGTCGGGGAGCTGTTTTTT. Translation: CASSEVGGAVGELFF.

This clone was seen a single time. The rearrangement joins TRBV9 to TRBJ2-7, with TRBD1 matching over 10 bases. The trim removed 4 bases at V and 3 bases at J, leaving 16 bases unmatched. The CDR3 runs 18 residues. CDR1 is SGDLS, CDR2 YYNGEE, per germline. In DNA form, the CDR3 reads TGTGCCAGCAGCCCCCACTCGACCGGGACAGGGGACGTCTACGAGCAGTACTTC. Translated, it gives CASSPHSTGTGDVYEQYF.

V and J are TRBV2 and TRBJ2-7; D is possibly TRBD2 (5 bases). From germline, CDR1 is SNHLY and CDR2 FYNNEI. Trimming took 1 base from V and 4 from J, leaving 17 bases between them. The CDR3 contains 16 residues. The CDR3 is CASSEGAALDLYEQYF. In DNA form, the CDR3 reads TGTGCCAGCAGTGAAGGGGCAGCCTTGGACTTATACGAGCAGTACTTC.

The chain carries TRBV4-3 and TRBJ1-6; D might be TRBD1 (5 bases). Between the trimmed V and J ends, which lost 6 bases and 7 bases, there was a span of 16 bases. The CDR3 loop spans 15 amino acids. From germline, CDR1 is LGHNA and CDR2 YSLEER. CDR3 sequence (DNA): TGCGCCAGCAGTTGGGGCAAGGCCGGCAATTCACCCCTCCACTTT. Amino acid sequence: CASSWGKAGNSPLHF.

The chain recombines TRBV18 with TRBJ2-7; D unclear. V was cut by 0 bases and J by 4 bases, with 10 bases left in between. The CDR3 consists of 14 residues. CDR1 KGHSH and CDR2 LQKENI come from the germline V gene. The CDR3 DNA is TGTGCCAGCTCACCACCGGAACACTTGTACGAGCAGTACTTC. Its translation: CASSPPEHLYEQYF.

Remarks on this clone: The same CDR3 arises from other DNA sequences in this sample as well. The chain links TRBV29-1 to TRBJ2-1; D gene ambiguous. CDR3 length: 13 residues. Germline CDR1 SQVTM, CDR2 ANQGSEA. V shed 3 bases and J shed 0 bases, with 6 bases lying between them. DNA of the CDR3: TGCAGCGTTGACCCAGACTCCTACAATGAGCAGTTCTTC. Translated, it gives CSVDPDSYNEQFF.

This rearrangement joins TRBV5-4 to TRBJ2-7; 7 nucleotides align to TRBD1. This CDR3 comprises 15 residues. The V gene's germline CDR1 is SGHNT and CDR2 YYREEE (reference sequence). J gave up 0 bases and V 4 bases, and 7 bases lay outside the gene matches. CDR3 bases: TGTGCCAGCAGCCCCTACAGGGGATTCTCCTACGAGCAGTACTTC. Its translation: CASSPYRGFSYEQYF.

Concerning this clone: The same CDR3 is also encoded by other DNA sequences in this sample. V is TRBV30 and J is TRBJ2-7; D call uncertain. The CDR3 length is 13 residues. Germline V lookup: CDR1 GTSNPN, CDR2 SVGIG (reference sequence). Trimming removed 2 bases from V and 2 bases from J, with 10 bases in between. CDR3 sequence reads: CAWSSSGAYEQYF. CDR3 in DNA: TGTGCCTGGAGTTCCTCAGGTGCCTACGAGCAGTACTTC.

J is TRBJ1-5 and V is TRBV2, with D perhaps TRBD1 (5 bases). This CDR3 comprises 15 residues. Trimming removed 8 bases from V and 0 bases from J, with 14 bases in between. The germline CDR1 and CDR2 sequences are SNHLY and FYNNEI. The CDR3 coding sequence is TGTGCCAGCGAGGAGGGACGGTATAGCAATCAGCCCCAGCATTTT. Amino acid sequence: CASEEGRYSNQPQHF.

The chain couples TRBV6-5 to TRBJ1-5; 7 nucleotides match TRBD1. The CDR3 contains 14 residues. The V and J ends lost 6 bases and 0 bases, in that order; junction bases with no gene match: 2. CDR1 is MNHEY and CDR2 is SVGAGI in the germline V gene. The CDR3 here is CASSKGASNQPQHF. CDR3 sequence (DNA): TGTGCCAGCAGCAAGGGGGCTAGCAATCAGCCCCAGCATTTT.

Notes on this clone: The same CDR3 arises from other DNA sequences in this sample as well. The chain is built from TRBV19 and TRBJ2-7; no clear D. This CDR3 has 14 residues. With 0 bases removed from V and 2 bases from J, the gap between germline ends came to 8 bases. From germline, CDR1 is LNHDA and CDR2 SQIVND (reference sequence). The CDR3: CASSIDMETYEQYF. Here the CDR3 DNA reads TGTGCCAGTAGTATAGATATGGAGACCTACGAGCAGTACTTC.

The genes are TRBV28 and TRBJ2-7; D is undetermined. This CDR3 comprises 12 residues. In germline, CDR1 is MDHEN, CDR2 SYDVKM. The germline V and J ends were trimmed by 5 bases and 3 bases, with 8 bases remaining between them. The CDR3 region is CASSTTFYEQYF. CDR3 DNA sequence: TGTGCCAGCAGTACAACGTTCTACGAGCAGTACTTC. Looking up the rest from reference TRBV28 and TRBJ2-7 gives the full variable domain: DVKVTQSSRYLVKRTGEKVFLECVQDMDHENMFWYRQDPGLGLRLIYFSYDVKMKEKGDIPEGYSVSREKKERFSLILESASTNQTSMYLCASSTTFYEQYFGPGTRLTVT.

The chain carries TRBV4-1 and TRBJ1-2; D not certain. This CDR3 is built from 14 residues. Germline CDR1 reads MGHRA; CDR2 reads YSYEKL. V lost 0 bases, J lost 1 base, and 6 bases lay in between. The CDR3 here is CASSQDPVNYGYTF. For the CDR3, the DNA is TGCGCCAGCAGCCAAGACCCAGTTAACTATGGCTACACCTTC.

DNA for the CDR3: TGTGCCACCAGTAGCACCGAGGGCTACGAGCAGTACTTC. Encoded protein: CATSSTEGYEQYF. The gene calls are TRBV15 and TRBJ2-7; D is possibly TRBD2 (5 bases). The CDR3 sequence is 13 residues long. With 6 bases removed from V and 3 bases from J, the gap between germline ends came to 12 bases. Germline V gives CDR1 LNHNV, CDR2 YYDKDF (reference sequence).

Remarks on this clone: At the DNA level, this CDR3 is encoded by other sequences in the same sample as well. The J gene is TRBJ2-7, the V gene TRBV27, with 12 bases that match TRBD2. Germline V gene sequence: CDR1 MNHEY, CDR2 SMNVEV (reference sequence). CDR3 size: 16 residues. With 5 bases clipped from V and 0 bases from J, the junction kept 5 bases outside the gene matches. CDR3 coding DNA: TGTGCCAGCAGTCCTAGCGGGGGGGAGAGCTCCTACGAGCAGTACTTC. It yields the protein CASSPSGGESSYEQYF.

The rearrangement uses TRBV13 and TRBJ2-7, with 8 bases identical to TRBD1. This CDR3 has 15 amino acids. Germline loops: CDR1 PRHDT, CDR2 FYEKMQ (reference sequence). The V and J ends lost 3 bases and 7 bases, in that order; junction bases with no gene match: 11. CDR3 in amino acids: CASSFAGQGLNEQYF. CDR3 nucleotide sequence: TGTGCCAGCAGCTTCGCAGGACAGGGTCTAAATGAGCAGTACTTC.

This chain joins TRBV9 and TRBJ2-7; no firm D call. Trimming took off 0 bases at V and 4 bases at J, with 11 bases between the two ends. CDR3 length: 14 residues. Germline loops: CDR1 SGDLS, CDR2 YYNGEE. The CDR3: CASSVAMVDYEQYF. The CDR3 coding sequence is TGTGCCAGCAGCGTAGCTATGGTGGATTACGAGCAGTACTTC.

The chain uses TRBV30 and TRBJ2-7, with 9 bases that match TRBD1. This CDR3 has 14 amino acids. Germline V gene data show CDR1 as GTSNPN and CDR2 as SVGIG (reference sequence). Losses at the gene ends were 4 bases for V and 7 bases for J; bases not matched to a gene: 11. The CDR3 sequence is CAWTDVQGAGEQYF. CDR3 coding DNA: TGTGCCTGGACAGACGTACAGGGGGCGGGGGAGCAGTACTTC. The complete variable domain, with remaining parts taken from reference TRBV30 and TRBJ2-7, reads SQTIHQWPATLVQPVGSPLSLECTVEGTSNPNLYWYRQAAGRGLQLLFYSVGIGQISSEVPQNLSASRPQDRQFILSSKKLLLSDSGFYLCAWTDVQGAGEQYFGPGTRLTVT.

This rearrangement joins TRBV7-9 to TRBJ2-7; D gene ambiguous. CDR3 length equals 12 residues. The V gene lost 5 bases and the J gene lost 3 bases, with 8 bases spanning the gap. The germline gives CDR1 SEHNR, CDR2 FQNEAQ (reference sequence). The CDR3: CASSTEHYEQYF. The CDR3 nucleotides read TGTGCCAGCAGCACAGAACACTACGAGCAGTACTTC.

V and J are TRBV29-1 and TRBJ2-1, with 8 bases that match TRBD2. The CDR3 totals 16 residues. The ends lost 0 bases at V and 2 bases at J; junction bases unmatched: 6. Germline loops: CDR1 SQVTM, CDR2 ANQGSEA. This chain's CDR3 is CSVEDPRTSTYNEQFF. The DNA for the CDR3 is TGCAGCGTTGAAGATCCAAGGACTAGCACCTACAATGAGCAGTTCTTC.

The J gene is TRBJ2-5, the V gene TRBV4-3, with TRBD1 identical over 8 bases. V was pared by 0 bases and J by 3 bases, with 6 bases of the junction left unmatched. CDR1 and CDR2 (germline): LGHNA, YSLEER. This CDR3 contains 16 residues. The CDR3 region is CASSQEFPTGEETQYF. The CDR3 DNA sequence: TGCGCCAGCAGCCAAGAGTTCCCGACAGGGGAAGAGACCCAGTACTTC.

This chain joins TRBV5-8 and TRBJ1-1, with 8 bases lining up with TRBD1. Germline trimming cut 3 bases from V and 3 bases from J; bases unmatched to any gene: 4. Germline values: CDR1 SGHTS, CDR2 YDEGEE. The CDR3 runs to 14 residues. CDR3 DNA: TGTGCCAGCAGCTCCGGACAGGGTGACACTGAAGCTTTCTTT. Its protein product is CASSSGQGDTEAFF. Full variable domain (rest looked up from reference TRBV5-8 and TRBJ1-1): EAGVTQSPTHLIKTRGQQATLRCSPISGHTSVYWYQQALGLGLQFLLWYDEGEERNRGNFPPRFSGRQFPNYSSELNVNALELEDSALYLCASSSGQGDTEAFFGQGTRLTVV.